This passage covers 18 T cell receptor beta chains from one sample sequenced in a study of T cells expressing NK-cell markers (dated by TCRdb to 2020 to 2021). The receptor library was made with 5' RACE. Reads for this sample came from an Illumina HiSeq 2000. TCRdb reprocessed the sequencing reads and holds a single record per CDR3 protein sequence, with no DNA. The table kept for this sample lists about 550,000 distinct CDR3 sequences. The ten largest make up around 4% of the sample. The sequenced sample was blood T cells: a sorted CD56 or NKG2C T cell subset, CD4+ or CD8+ T cells, or bulk PBMC T cells (not recorded which). These receptors originate from a man younger than 35 in good health. Donor details come from another sample of the same person, matched by shared clones.

The chain employs TRBV4-1 and TRBJ2-2; absent DNA, TCRdb's TRBD1 call cannot be checked. The CDR3 sequence is 18 residues long. Germline CDR1 reads MGHRA; CDR2 reads YSYEKL. Here the CDR3 reads CASRLTGTVSLNTGELFF.

The chain joins TRBV28 to TRBJ2-3. The CDR3 runs 14 residues. CDR1 and CDR2 (germline): MDHEN, SYDVKM. The chain's CDR3 is CASSRFAGTDTQYF.

This chain uses TRBV24-1 with TRBJ2-3; without DNA, the TCRdb call of TRBD2 cannot be checked. The CDR3 is 17 residues long. CDR1 and CDR2 (germline): KGHDR, SFDVKD. The chain's CDR3 is CATSDQPSGMSTDTQYF.

The chain's CDR3 is CASSQDSIFTRSNQPQHF. The chain links TRBV4-3 to TRBJ1-5. The length of the CDR3 is 18 residues. The germline V gene encodes CDR1 LGHNA and CDR2 YSLEER.

V gene TRBV20-1 combines with J gene TRBJ2-3; there is no DNA to check the TCRdb D call of TRBD2. The CDR3 consists of 16 residues. From germline, CDR1 is DFQATT and CDR2 SNEGSKA (reference sequence). The CDR3 reads CSARVNFSGGTDTQYF.

The CDR3 loop is CASSDRNNSPLHF. This rearrangement joins TRBV12-3 or TRBV12-4 to TRBJ1-6. The CDR3 spans 13 residues.

The chain is built from TRBV20-1 and TRBJ1-5; checking the TCRdb D call of TRBD1 is not possible without DNA. The V gene's germline CDR1 is DFQATT and CDR2 SNEGSKA (reference sequence). The CDR3 consists of 17 residues. The CDR3 sequence: CSARDRGPLYSNQPQHF.

The V and J genes are TRBV12-3 or TRBV12-4 and TRBJ2-1; the TRBD2 assignment by TCRdb is unverifiable without DNA. The CDR3 spans 17 residues. CDR3 sequence reads: CASSLSPGSPSYNEQFF.

This sequence joins TRBV5-1 and TRBJ2-6. The CDR3 loop spans 16 amino acids. Germline-derived CDR1 and CDR2 are SGHRS and YFSETQ. This chain's CDR3 is CASSWDRDTGANVLTF. Complete variable domain (other parts from reference TRBV5-1 and TRBJ2-6): KAGVTQTPRYLIKTRGQQVTLSCSPISGHRSVSWYQQTPGQGLQFLFEYFSETQRNKGNFPGRFSGRQFSNSRSEMNVSTLELGDSALYLCASSWDRDTGANVLTFGAGSRLTVL.

This sequence joins TRBV19 and TRBJ2-4; TCRdb picks TRBD1, but there is no DNA to check that call. The CDR3 loop spans 17 amino acids. Germline V lookup: CDR1 LNHDA, CDR2 SQIVND (reference sequence). The CDR3 reads CASSIDHDHGGLNIQYF.

V and J are TRBV6-5 and TRBJ2-5; with no DNA, the TCRdb D assignment of TRBD2 cannot be verified. The length of the CDR3 is 16 residues. The germline CDR1 and CDR2 sequences are MNHEY and SVGAGI. The CDR3 here is CASRRLGLAGDATQYF.

The chain is built from TRBV20-1 and TRBJ2-1; the D call of TRBD2 rests on TCRdb alone, since no DNA is present to check it. The CDR3 length is 16 residues. CDR1 and CDR2 from the germline V gene are DFQATT and SNEGSKA (reference sequence). CDR3 sequence: CSARDYGRGVGNEQFF.

The genes are TRBV7-8 and TRBJ2-3; TCRdb proposes TRBD1, but this gene call is untestable without DNA. Germline V gives CDR1 SGHVS, CDR2 FQNEAQ. The CDR3 is 15 amino acids. The CDR3 is CASSLVRGPTDTQYF.

The chain is built from TRBV20-1 and TRBJ2-3; the TCRdb D gene call, TRBD2, has no DNA to confirm it. There are 12 residues in the CDR3. Germline lookup yields CDR1 DFQATT and CDR2 SNEGSKA (reference sequence). CDR3 region: CSASWGGDTQYF.

The gene calls are TRBV11-2 and TRBJ2-5. Germline V gives CDR1 SGHAT, CDR2 FQNNGV. This CDR3 region has 14 residues. The CDR3 here is CASSLDKLEETQYF.

The chain carries TRBV2 and TRBJ2-1; TCRdb reports TRBD1, a call that lacks DNA to check it against. Germline CDR1 SNHLY, CDR2 FYNNEI. The CDR3 spans 15 residues. The CDR3 loop reads CASRKGTGAPNEQFF.

J is TRBJ2-1 and V is TRBV11-2. Germline V gene lookup returns CDR1 SGHAT and CDR2 FQNNGV. This CDR3 is 12 amino acids long. CDR3 residues: CASSTNSKEQFF.

J is TRBJ2-1 and V is TRBV18. Germline CDR1 is KGHSH and CDR2 is LQKENI. CDR3 length equals 15 residues. CDR3 amino acids: CASSPPDSSYNEQFF.